This TCR beta chain was identified during a study of T cells in tumors after PD-1 blockade. Background on the study: Some patients also took daily vismodegib 150 mg during anti-PD-1 treatment. On average, peripheral blood gave under 150,000 TCR templates and about 40,000 unique clonotypes. Findings and caveats of the study: About 41% of tumor TCR clonotypes were also found in blood.

Comments on this clone: The target antigen is unknown.

The protocol was immunoSEQ multiplex PCR, while the TCRdb copy is restricted to in-frame clones and leaves out a portion. The sample has just under 65,000 clones; around 74% are singletons. Source: PBMCs, taken after anti-PD-1 treatment. This clonotype originated in a human donor with basal cell carcinoma.

The CDR3 DNA reads as TGCGCCAGCAGCCAAGGACACGGGGGGAGCACAGATACGCAGTATTTT. Translating it yields CASSQGHGGSTDTQYF. The V gene is TRBV4-1, the J gene TRBJ2-3, with 7 bases identical to TRBD2. V gave up 1 base and J gave up 0 bases; unmatched junction bases: 4. Germline-derived CDR1 and CDR2 are MGHRA and YSYEKL. CDR3 size: 16 residues.